Listed below are T cell receptor beta chains from one sample, sequenced in a study of beta chain features in type 1 diabetes. Produced via immunoSEQ multiplex PCR; TCRdb's table is partial and in-frame only. The sample has 600,000 or so clones; around 12% are singletons. The sequenced sample was naive CD4+ T cells from blood. The receptors stem from a man aged 25 to 40 with type 1 diabetes. The CDR3 runs from the conserved cysteine through the conserved F or W. The D gene is left open where the match is weak. Rows give clone size only sometimes, using once, few, many, or a class for an expanded clone.

V gene	clone size	D gene	J gene	CDR3 DNA	CDR3 protein
TRBV6-5	-	TRBD1	TRBJ2-3	TGTGCCAGCAGTTACTCGGGACAGGGGGAAACAGATACGCAGTATTTT	CASSYSGQGETDTQYF
TRBV11-2	-	TRBD1	TRBJ1-5	TGTGCCAGCAGCTTAGGCCAGGGGGGATATCCCCAGCATTTT	CASSLGQGGYPQHF
TRBV4-3	few	TRBD1	TRBJ2-5	TGCGCCAGCAGCCAAGATCTGGGACAGCACCAAGAGACCCAGTACTTC	CASSQDLGQHQETQYF
TRBV11-2	few	-	TRBJ2-1	TGTGCCAGCAGGGACTACAATGAGCAGTTCTTC	CASRDYNEQFF
TRBV29-1	few	TRBD2	TRBJ2-2	TGCAGCGTTGCTAGCGGGGCTAACACCGGGGAGCTGTTTTTT	CSVASGANTGELFF
TRBV7-2	-	-	TRBJ1-2	TGTGCCAGCAGCCTCGATTTATTGGGGACTTATGGCTACACCTTC	CASSLDLLGTYGYTF
TRBV11-3	-	TRBD2	TRBJ2-5	TGTGCCAGCAGTTTAGGACTAGCGGGGGCTCAAGAGACCCAGTACTTC	CASSLGLAGAQETQYF
TRBV29-1	-	-	TRBJ1-2	TGCAGCGTTGAAGGTGGTGGGTATGGCTACACCTTC	CSVEGGGYGYTF
TRBV10-3	-	TRBD2	TRBJ2-1	TGTGCCATCAGTGGGACTAGCGGGGGGGCCCGGGAGCAGTTCTTC	CAISGTSGGAREQFF
TRBV2	many	-	TRBJ2-5	TGTGCCAGCAGTGTAGTTAGCCAAGAGACCCAGTACTTC	CASSVVSQETQYF
TRBV7-9	few	-	TRBJ2-5	TGTGCCAGCAGCTTTGAGACCCAGTACTTC	CASSFETQYF
TRBV6-5	-	TRBD2	TRBJ2-3	TGTGCCAGCAGTTACTCGACCGGGACTAGCAGTCAGTATTTT	CASSYSTGTSSQYF
TRBV5-1	-	TRBD1	TRBJ2-5	TGCGCCAGCAGCTCGGGACAGGGGGATCTTCCAGAGACCCAGTACTTC	CASSSGQGDLPETQYF
TRBV20-1	-	-	TRBJ1-1	TGCAGTGCCTCTCCGAACACTGAAGCTTTCTTT	CSASPNTEAFF
TRBV5-8	-	-	TRBJ1-2	TGTGCCAGCAGCTTGGGTAGTTATGGCTACACCTTC	CASSLGSYGYTF